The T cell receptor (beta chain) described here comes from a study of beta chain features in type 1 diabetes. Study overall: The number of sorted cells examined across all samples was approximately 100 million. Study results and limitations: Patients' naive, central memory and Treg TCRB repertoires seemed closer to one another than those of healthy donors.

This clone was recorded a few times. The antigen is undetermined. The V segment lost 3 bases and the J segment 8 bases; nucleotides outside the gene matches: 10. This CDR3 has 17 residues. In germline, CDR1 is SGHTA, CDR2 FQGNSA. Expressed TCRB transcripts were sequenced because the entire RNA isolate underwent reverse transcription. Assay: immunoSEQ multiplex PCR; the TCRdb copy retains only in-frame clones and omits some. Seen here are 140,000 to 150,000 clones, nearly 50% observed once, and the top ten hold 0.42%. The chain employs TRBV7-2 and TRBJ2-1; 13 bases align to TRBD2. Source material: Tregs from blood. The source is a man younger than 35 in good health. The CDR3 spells CASSFRTSGRGGYEQFF. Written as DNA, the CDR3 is TGTGCCAGCAGCTTTAGGACTAGCGGGAGAGGAGGTTATGAGCAGTTCTTC.